Listed here are 20 T cell receptor beta chains from one sample, sequenced in a study of T cell responses to AZD1222 COVID-19 vaccine. Repertoires were generated with immunoSEQ multiplex PCR, while TCRdb's copy carries only in-frame clones and drops some. The table includes some 200,000 clones, 90% to 95% detected once. The source was peripheral blood, collected 28 days after the second AZD1222 dose. The source is an adult who received the AZD1222 COVID-19 vaccine.

This rearrangement joins TRBV6-5 to TRBJ1-3; possibly TRBD1 for D (5 bases). The germline CDR1 and CDR2 sequences are MNHEY and SVGAGI. CDR3 length: 15 residues. V shed 2 bases and J shed 2 bases, with 10 bases lying between them. CDR3 amino acids: CASSYHDSAGNTIYF. The CDR3 DNA reads as TGTGCCAGCAGTTACCACGACAGTGCTGGAAACACCATATATTTT.

The chain couples TRBV25-1 to TRBJ1-2, with a possible D match to TRBD1 (5 bases). Per the germline V gene, CDR1 is MGHDK and CDR2 is SYGVNS. V was shortened by 3 bases and J by 5 bases, with 13 bases between the two germline ends. The CDR3 extends over 14 amino acids. In DNA form, the CDR3 reads TGTGCCAGCAGTGAGACAGAATGGGGTTATGGCTACACCTTC. This encodes CASSETEWGYGYTF.

CDR3 loop: CASSPLLRGSYEQYF. The CDR3 DNA sequence: TGTGCCAGCAGCCCCCTCCTCCGGGGAAGCTACGAGCAGTACTTC. This chain links TRBV28 with TRBJ2-7; perhaps TRBD2 as D (5 bases). The CDR3 consists of 15 residues. Germline V gene lookup returns CDR1 MDHEN and CDR2 SYDVKM. Trimming shortened V by 6 bases and J by 3 bases, and 18 bases separated the two germline ends.

J is TRBJ1-2 and V is TRBV3-1 (or the pseudogene TRBV3-2); D is ambiguous. Germline CDR1 is LGHDT and CDR2 is YNNKEL (reference sequence). The CDR3 totals 15 residues. V lost 1 base and J 8 bases, leaving 17 bases between the germline ends. The CDR3 loop reads CASSQGGLRVLGYTF. The CDR3, as DNA: TGTGCCAGCAGCCAAGGCGGTTTGCGGGTACTCGGCTACACCTTC.

The chain combines TRBV7-8 with TRBJ1-5; D is possibly TRBD1 (5 bases). CDR3 length: 11 residues. CDR1 is SGHVS, CDR2 FQNEAQ, per germline. Trimming stripped 11 bases from V and 1 base from J, with 6 bases between. The DNA for the CDR3 is TGTGCCTGGGGGAGCAATCAGCCCCAGCATTTT. This gives the protein CAWGSNQPQHF.

This chain joins TRBV30 and TRBJ2-1; D not resolved. The germline gives CDR1 GTSNPN, CDR2 SVGIG (reference sequence). The CDR3 runs 15 residues. V was shortened by 0 bases and J by 5 bases, with 14 bases between the two germline ends. DNA of the CDR3: TGTGCCTGGAGTGTACATTCAGTGGGAAACAATGAGCAGTTCTTC. It translates to CAWSVHSVGNNEQFF.

The V call is TRBV7-9, the J call TRBJ2-5, with 10 bases aligning to TRBD2. The CDR3 contains 14 residues. The V gene end was trimmed by 3 bases and the J gene end by 9 bases; junction bases not matched to a gene: 7. Germline lookup yields CDR1 SEHNR and CDR2 FQNEAQ (reference sequence). The CDR3 nucleotides are TGTGCCAGCAGCTTGCTAGCGGGGGTGGAGGCCCAGTACTTC. Protein sequence: CASSLLAGVEAQYF.

The chain joins TRBV10-1 to TRBJ1-1, with D hard to call. Germline CDR1 WNHNN, CDR2 SYGVQD (reference sequence). Trimming pared 5 bases from V and 5 bases from J, leaving 12 bases between. This CDR3 spans 13 amino acids. CDR3 residues: CASSRGLGTEAFF. In DNA form, the CDR3 reads TGCGCCAGCAGTAGAGGGTTAGGTACTGAAGCTTTCTTT.

A remark on this clone: Compared with germline, one end of the junction differs, possibly owing to a read error. The chain carries TRBV4-2 and TRBJ2-1; 11 bases align to TRBD2. The CDR3 totals 15 residues. Germline CDR1 LGHNA, CDR2 YNFKEQ. The CDR3 DNA reads as TGTGCCAGCAGCCTTAGCGGGGGGGACCCCAATAAGCAGTTCTTC. Translating gives CASSLSGGDPNKQFF.

The rearrangement uses TRBV2 and TRBJ1-5; D remains ambiguous. V was trimmed by 3 bases and J by 3 bases, leaving 12 bases between them. The germline gives CDR1 SNHLY, CDR2 FYNNEI. The CDR3 spans 15 residues. The CDR3 region is CASSETGRLNQPQHF. The CDR3, as DNA: TGTGCCAGCAGTGAGACCGGGCGCCTCAATCAGCCCCAGCATTTT.

V is TRBV2 and J is TRBJ1-3, with D hard to call. This CDR3 contains 17 residues. Germline-derived CDR1 and CDR2 are SNHLY and FYNNEI. Trimming left V 1 base short and J 2 bases short, with 15 bases between. The DNA of the CDR3 is TGTGCCAGCAGTGAAGTTGTCGGCAGGCTCACTGGAAACACCATATATTTT. It yields the protein CASSEVVGRLTGNTIYF.

V is TRBV5-6 and J is TRBJ2-7, with 13 bases aligning to TRBD2. V was pared by 4 bases and J by 7 bases, with 8 bases of the junction left unmatched. The germline gives CDR1 SGHDT, CDR2 YYEEEE. This CDR3 comprises 15 residues. CDR3 protein: CASSRGLAGIGEQYF. DNA of the CDR3: TGTGCCAGCAGCCGGGGACTAGCGGGGATAGGGGAGCAGTACTTC. The full variable domain, completed using reference TRBV5-6 and TRBJ2-7, is DAGVTQSPTHLIKTRGQQVTLRCSPKSGHDTVSWYQQALGQGPQFIFQYYEEEERQRGNFPDRFSGHQFPNYSSELNVNALLLGDSALYLCASSRGLAGIGEQYFGPGTRLTVT.

The chain joins TRBV3-1 (or the pseudogene TRBV3-2) to TRBJ1-2; TRBD1 matches at 7 bases. Trimming removed 4 bases from V and 8 bases from J; junction bases left unmatched: 7. The CDR3 runs to 13 residues. CDR1 and CDR2 from the germline V gene are LGHDT and YNNKEL (reference sequence). The CDR3 loop is CASSRDRVGGYTF. In DNA form, the CDR3 reads TGTGCCAGCAGCCGAGACAGGGTCGGCGGCTACACCTTC.

This chain links TRBV6-5 with TRBJ1-2; 8 bases are a match to TRBD1. The CDR3 length is 14 residues. Germline CDR1 MNHEY, CDR2 SVGAGI. Unmatched junction bases numbered 9, after V lost 6 bases and J lost 6 bases. Here the CDR3 DNA reads TGTGCCAGCAGGTTTACAGGGGGGTCACATGGCTACACCTTC. It specifies CASRFTGGSHGYTF.

The chain employs TRBV19 and TRBJ2-7, with D uncertain. Per the germline V gene, CDR1 is LNHDA and CDR2 is SQIVND (reference sequence). This CDR3 contains 15 residues. The V gene lost 1 base and the J gene lost 3 bases, with 13 bases spanning the gap. The CDR3 DNA sequence: TGTGCCAGTAGTATAGCTGAGACATCCGACTACGAGCAGTACTTC. It encodes CASSIAETSDYEQYF.

This clone was recorded once. V is TRBV25-1 and J is TRBJ1-4, with TRBD1 matching over 7 bases. The CDR3 has 16 amino acids. CDR1 and CDR2 from the germline V gene are MGHDK and SYGVNS. J lost 0 bases, V lost 8 bases, and 9 bases had no gene match. In nucleotides, the CDR3 is TGTGCCAGCTCTGGGGGACAGCTTGCAACTAATGAAAAACTGTTTTTT. Translation: CASSGGQLATNEKLFF.

Only a few counts were recorded for this clone. The chain recombines TRBV20-1 with TRBJ1-6, with no clear D. This CDR3 has 11 amino acids. Trimming stripped 3 bases from V and 10 bases from J, with 7 bases between. Germline V CDR1 and CDR2: DFQATT, SNEGSKA (reference sequence). Written as DNA, the CDR3 is TGCAGTGCTAGTGGTGACTCACCCCTCCACTTT. Translated, it gives CSASGDSPLHF.

V gene TRBV3-1 (or the pseudogene TRBV3-2) combines with J gene TRBJ1-5; possibly TRBD1 for D (6 bases). V shed 3 bases and J shed 0 bases, with 9 bases lying between them. CDR1 is LGHDT, CDR2 YNNKEL, per germline (reference sequence). The CDR3 totals 15 residues. DNA of the CDR3: TGTGCCAGCAGCCAGGGACACAATAGCAATCAGCCCCAGCATTTT. Translating it yields CASSQGHNSNQPQHF.

The genes are TRBV7-2 and TRBJ2-1, with D possibly being TRBD2 (5 bases). The CDR3 spans 14 residues. Germline CDR1 and CDR2: SGHTA and FQGNSA. Trimming cost V 5 bases and J 3 bases, with 11 bases left between them. The CDR3 DNA sequence: TGTGCCAGCAGCCCGAGGGAACTCTACAATGAGCAGTTCTTC. This encodes CASSPRELYNEQFF.

J is TRBJ1-2 and V is TRBV6-5; weak D call: TRBD1 (5 bases). Trimming removed 0 bases from V and 4 bases from J, with 9 bases in between. The CDR3 sequence is 14 residues long. Looked up from germline, CDR1 is MNHEY and CDR2 is SVGAGI. The CDR3 loop is CASSYSAQGYGYTF. Written as DNA, the CDR3 is TGTGCCAGCAGTTACTCAGCCCAGGGCTATGGCTACACCTTC.